The T cell receptor (beta chain) under discussion was sequenced for a study of blood T cell repertoires in COVID-19. As for the study in general: Sites across the United States, Italy and Spain contributed samples from acute and convalescent COVID-19. Sources were T cells, B-cell-depleted T cells, or PBMCs; the material itself was cDNA or gDNA.

This CDR3 is 12 amino acids long. CDR1 and CDR2 (germline): DFQATT, SNEGSKA (reference sequence). V lost 3 bases, J lost 4 bases, and 8 bases lay in between. Recruited during active infection, patients (from Seattle) were subsequently followed longitudinally. Sequenced by immunoSEQ multiplex PCR; TCRdb stores in-frame clones only, minus some. The profile shows some 200,000 clones, around 84% of them singletons. Sequences were obtained from peripheral blood. This TCR was recovered from a woman over 75 with COVID-19, enrolled during active disease. V gene TRBV20-1 combines with J gene TRBJ2-3; weak D call: TRBD1 (6 bases). The CDR3 bases are TGCAGTGCTAGTCAGGGGCCAGATACGCAGTATTTT. It specifies CSASQGPDTQYF.